A single T cell receptor beta chain is shown here with its context. Clones were read by immunoSEQ multiplex PCR, and TCRdb kept only the in-frame ones, dropping some. The table includes some 300,000 clones, approximately 86% detected once. This record comes from a study of blood T cell repertoires in COVID-19. As for the study in general: Material from acute and convalescent COVID-19 was sourced from the United States, Italy and Spain. Sources were T cells, B-cell-depleted T cells, or PBMCs; the material itself was cDNA or gDNA.

It was during active infection that Seattle patients were enrolled and then longitudinally followed. The CDR3 spans 17 residues. The germline V gene encodes CDR1 SGHNT and CDR2 YYREEE (reference sequence). Trimming pared 1 base from V and 6 bases from J, leaving 19 bases between. The sequenced material came from peripheral blood. This receptor was identified in a woman between 65 and 79 years old with COVID-19, enrolled during active disease. The chain carries TRBV5-4 and TRBJ2-2; unclear D gene. CDR3: CASSLSVSSTRPGELFF. The CDR3 region has the DNA TGTGCCAGCAGCTTGTCGGTTTCTAGTACCCGTCCCGGGGAGCTGTTTTTT.